This TCR beta chain was sequenced during a study of vaccination effects on CD4 cells after COVID-19. A word on this clone: Its antigen is still unknown.

Researchers isolated CD4+ T cells once approximately eleven days of culture had elapsed. The method was immunoSEQ multiplex PCR; TCRdb's version includes in-frame clones alone and lacks a portion of them. The sample consists of about 72,000 clones, 75% to 80% of them appearing once. This CDR3 is 14 amino acids long. V lost 4 bases and J lost 5; bases outside the gene matches: 7. Germline CDR1 is MGHRA and CDR2 is YSYEKL. The rearrangement links TRBV4-1 to TRBJ2-5, with 7 bases matching TRBD1. The clonotype comes from a human donor who received a COVID-19 vaccine. Material: CD4+ T cells from PBMCs cultured without peptide, obtained before COVID-19 vaccination. This CDR3 is CASSPQGVRETQYF. In nucleotides, the CDR3 is TGCGCCAGCAGCCCCCAGGGGGTACGGGAGACCCAGTACTTC.